The clone carrying this T cell receptor beta chain was seen a handful of times. Its antigen is currently unknown. The data were obtained in a study of beta chain features in type 1 diabetes. Losses at the gene ends were 0 bases for V and 11 bases for J; bases not matched to a gene: 5. Germline V gene sequence: CDR1 SGHRS, CDR2 YFSETQ. The CDR3 has 13 residues. Expressed TCRB transcripts were sequenced, since all the RNA that had been isolated was reverse transcribed. Average reads for naive, central memory and regulatory T cell samples were several million. Data came from immunoSEQ multiplex PCR; TCRdb stores just in-frame clones and leaves some out. The table lists about 160,000 clones, about 8.1% of them singletons. Study conclusions and caveats: The study found moderately but significantly shorter TCRB CDR3s in all four CD4+ subsets of Type 1 diabetes patients. A potential influence of HLA type upon TCRB rearrangement remained unresolved herein.

Sequenced: central memory CD4+ T cells from blood. J is TRBJ1-5 and V is TRBV5-1; 7 nucleotides line up with TRBD1. The TCR comes from a woman under 30 with type 1 diabetes. The CDR3 bases are TGCGCCAGCAGCTTGGAGGGCAGGGGGGCCCAGCATTTT. It encodes CASSLEGRGAQHF.